Below, 17 T cell receptor beta chains from the same sample are listed, as sequenced in a study of low-dose radiotherapy and immunotherapy resistance in tumors. Priming of first-strand cDNA relied on TRAV- and TRBV-specific primers (covering alpha and beta chains). TCR amplification involved 20 PCR cycles with a constant-region primer and V-primer adapter. TCRdb re-called the reads through MiXCR, storing one row per CDR3 protein. The data hold roughly 90,000 distinct CDR3 sequences, with less than 25% observed a single time. The sample's time point: after trial treatment. As for treatment: LDRT plus nivolumab, ipilimumab, low-dose cyclophosphamide and aspirin (RACIN trial). The sample in question was PBMCs, obtained after low-dose radiotherapy plus immunotherapy. These receptors were taken from a female donor with ovarian cancer.

This clonotype appeared many times. This chain uses TRBV19 with TRBJ1-3; D remains unclear. The CDR3 loop spans 16 amino acids. The V end was cut by 5 bases, the J end by 7 bases, with 21 bases between. CDR1 is LNHDA and CDR2 is SQIVND in the germline V gene (reference sequence). CDR3 in amino acids: CASSGPLGSEVNTIYF. CDR3 nucleotide sequence: TGTGCCAGTAGTGGTCCTCTCGGATCGGAGGTCAACACCATATATTTT.

There are many counts of this clonotype. This rearrangement joins TRBV20-1 to TRBJ1-1; D perhaps matches TRBD1 (5 bases). The CDR3 has 15 amino acids. The V gene's germline CDR1 is DFQATT and CDR2 SNEGSKA (reference sequence). V lost 0 bases and J lost 11, with 22 bases in between. CDR3 bases: TGCAGTGCTAGAGACCGCCCAAGGCAGGGCCCCGTGGCTTTCTTT. Its protein product is CSARDRPRQGPVAFF.

This clonotype has ten or more counts. This sequence joins TRBV30 and TRBJ2-1, with D perhaps matching TRBD2 (5 bases). Germline loops: CDR1 GTSNPN, CDR2 SVGIG (reference sequence). The CDR3 contains 17 residues. Trimming stripped 0 bases from V and 6 bases from J, with 21 bases between. The CDR3 region is CAWSVPPTSLEFNEQFF. DNA for the CDR3: TGTGCCTGGAGTGTACCCCCCACTAGTCTTGAGTTCAATGAGCAGTTCTTC.

This clonotype was recorded many times. An end of the junction does not agree with germline; a read error may underlie this. The rearrangement joins TRBV5-1 to TRBJ1-5, with D possibly matching TRBD1 (5 bases). This CDR3 comprises 13 residues. The germline gives CDR1 SGHRS, CDR2 YFSETQ. CDR3 nucleotide sequence: TGTGCCAGCAGCTCGGGGCCCAATCAGCCCCAGCATTTT. This sequence encodes CASSSGPNQPQHF.

The table lists this clonotype with a few counts. V usage is TRBV5-1 and J usage is TRBJ2-1, with 9 bases aligning to TRBD2. Germline trimming cut 4 bases from V and 8 bases from J; bases unmatched to any gene: 13. This CDR3 is built from 16 residues. Germline values: CDR1 SGHRS, CDR2 YFSETQ. CDR3 residues: CASSVVARGRADEQFF. The DNA for the CDR3 is TGCGCCAGCAGCGTGGTGGCGCGCGGGAGGGCGGATGAGCAGTTCTTC.

The J gene is TRBJ2-3, the V gene TRBV24-1, with D hard to call. Deletions cut 3 bases from V and 6 bases from J, with 15 bases between. Germline values: CDR1 KGHDR, CDR2 SFDVKD. The CDR3 sequence is 15 residues long. CDR3 coding DNA: TGTGCCACCAGTGATGCTGGACGGAATTTCGATACGCAGTATTTT. Amino acids: CATSDAGRNFDTQYF.

With regard to this clonotype: A far larger clone is one nucleotide away, so this likely arose from a read error. The chain uses TRBV6-6 and TRBJ2-1, with 8 bases that match TRBD2. Germline loops: CDR1 MNHNY, CDR2 SVGAGI (reference sequence). This CDR3 is 15 amino acids long. CDR3 in amino acids: CAISDSAAGGYEQFF. The CDR3 coding sequence is TGTGCCATCAGTGACTCGGCTGCGGGAGGCTACGAGCAGTTCTTC.

This clonotype appeared many times. The chain combines TRBV3-1 with TRBJ2-1, with D uncertain. The CDR3 is 17 amino acids. V was trimmed by 1 base and J by 0 bases, leaving 13 bases between them. The germline V gene encodes CDR1 LGHDT and CDR2 YNNKEL (reference sequence). CDR3 region: CASSQVRYSDSYNEQFF. In DNA, the CDR3 is TGTGCCAGCAGCCAAGTCCGATACTCGGACTCCTACAATGAGCAGTTCTTC.

This clonotype was counted ten times or more. The rearrangement uses TRBV5-4 and TRBJ1-5; D is perhaps TRBD1 (6 bases). CDR3 size: 14 residues. Germline V gene lookup returns CDR1 SGHNT and CDR2 YYREEE (reference sequence). The V gene lost 0 bases and the J gene lost 4 bases, with 8 bases spanning the gap. In DNA, the CDR3 is TGTGCCAGCAGCTTGGCCGGACAGAATCAGCCCCAGCATTTT. It codes for CASSLAGQNQPQHF.

This clonotype came up many times. CDR3 protein: CSIGDRVVYGYTF. The CDR3 nucleotides are TGCAGCATCGGGGACAGGGTAGTCTATGGCTACACCTTC. The chain employs TRBV29-1 and TRBJ1-2; 9 nucleotides match TRBD1. This CDR3 spans 13 amino acids. Trimming at V came to 8 bases and at J to 4 bases, leaving 8 bases not matched to a gene. Germline values: CDR1 SQVTM, CDR2 ANQGSEA. Full variable domain (rest looked up from reference TRBV29-1 and TRBJ1-2): SAVISQKPSRDICQRGTSLTIQCQVDSQVTMMFWYRQQPGQSLTLIATANQGSEATYESGFVIDKFPISRPNLTFSTLTVSNMSPEDSSIYLCSIGDRVVYGYTFGSGTRLTVV.

V gene TRBV6-8 combines with J gene TRBJ2-1; 12 bases map to TRBD2. Looked up from germline, CDR1 is MNHGY and CDR2 is SAAAGT. This CDR3 has 15 amino acids. Trimming removed 5 bases from V and 5 bases from J; junction bases left unmatched: 4. CDR3 bases: TGTGCCAGCAGTCCATGGACTAGCGGGGACAATGAGCAGTTCTTC. This gives the protein CASSPWTSGDNEQFF.

V usage is TRBV30 and J usage is TRBJ1-5; D not resolved. Between the trimmed V and J ends, which lost 2 bases and 7 bases, there was a span of 18 bases. This CDR3 region has 15 residues. From germline, CDR1 is GTSNPN and CDR2 SVGIG (reference sequence). CDR3 region: CAWSPNYIAKQPQHF. The CDR3 coding sequence is TGTGCCTGGAGTCCGAATTACATAGCAAAGCAGCCCCAGCATTTT. Full variable domain (missing parts from reference TRBV30 and TRBJ1-5): SQTIHQWPATLVQPVGSPLSLECTVEGTSNPNLYWYRQAAGRGLQLLFYSVGIGQISSEVPQNLSASRPQDRQFILSSKKLLLSDSGFYLCAWSPNYIAKQPQHFGDGTRLSIL.

At least ten counts were recorded for this clonotype. The gene calls are TRBV29-1 and TRBJ2-5; D is uncertain. V was pared by 0 bases and J by 7 bases, with 15 bases between. The CDR3 extends over 14 amino acids. Looked up from germline, CDR1 is SQVTM and CDR2 is ANQGSEA. The CDR3 reads CSVEDLPFEGTQYF. CDR3 coding DNA: TGCAGCGTTGAAGATCTGCCTTTCGAAGGGACCCAGTACTTC. The variable domain in full, with the rest retrieved from reference TRBV29-1 and TRBJ2-5, is SAVISQKPSRDICQRGTSLTIQCQVDSQVTMMFWYRQQPGQSLTLIATANQGSEATYESGFVIDKFPISRPNLTFSTLTVSNMSPEDSSIYLCSVEDLPFEGTQYFGPGTRLLVL.

This clonotype has ten or more counts. The V and J genes are TRBV7-2 and TRBJ2-7; 10 positions agree with TRBD2. The CDR3 spans 14 residues. Germline V gene sequence: CDR1 SGHTA, CDR2 FQGNSA. V gave up 8 bases and J gave up 0 bases; unmatched junction bases: 4. The CDR3 sequence is CASGERGGSYEQYF. In nucleotides, the CDR3 is TGTGCCAGCGGCGAGCGGGGGGGCTCCTACGAGCAGTACTTC.

This clonotype was seen at least ten times. This chain links TRBV6-2 or TRBV6-3 with TRBJ2-2; tentative D call: TRBD2 (5 bases). CDR3 size: 16 residues. The germline gives CDR1 MNHEY, CDR2 SVGEGT. Trimming took off 4 bases at V and 4 bases at J, with 16 bases between the two ends. In DNA, the CDR3 is TGTGCCAGCAGTTCTGCTAGGAGGAGGCGCACCGGGGAGCTGTTTTTT. Residues: CASSSARRRRTGELFF.

This clonotype has a count of ten or more. The chain couples TRBV2 to TRBJ2-1, with 7 bases identical to TRBD1. The CDR3 runs 15 residues. From germline, CDR1 is SNHLY and CDR2 FYNNEI. Trimming took 5 bases from V and 3 from J; bases not matched to a gene: 7. As DNA, the CDR3 is TGTGCCAGCAGTAGACAGGGTTCGGGCTACAATGAGCAGTTCTTC. Its protein is CASSRQGSGYNEQFF.

This clonotype was seen at least ten times. The chain uses TRBV5-1 and TRBJ2-2; 10 bases are shared with TRBD2. The CDR3 length is 16 residues. Germline lookup yields CDR1 SGHRS and CDR2 YFSETQ. The V gene end was trimmed by 4 bases and the J gene end by 5 bases; junction bases not matched to a gene: 8. The CDR3 loop reads CASSLFTSGNTGELFF. The CDR3 nucleotides read TGCGCCAGCAGCCTTTTTACTAGCGGGAATACCGGGGAGCTGTTTTTT.